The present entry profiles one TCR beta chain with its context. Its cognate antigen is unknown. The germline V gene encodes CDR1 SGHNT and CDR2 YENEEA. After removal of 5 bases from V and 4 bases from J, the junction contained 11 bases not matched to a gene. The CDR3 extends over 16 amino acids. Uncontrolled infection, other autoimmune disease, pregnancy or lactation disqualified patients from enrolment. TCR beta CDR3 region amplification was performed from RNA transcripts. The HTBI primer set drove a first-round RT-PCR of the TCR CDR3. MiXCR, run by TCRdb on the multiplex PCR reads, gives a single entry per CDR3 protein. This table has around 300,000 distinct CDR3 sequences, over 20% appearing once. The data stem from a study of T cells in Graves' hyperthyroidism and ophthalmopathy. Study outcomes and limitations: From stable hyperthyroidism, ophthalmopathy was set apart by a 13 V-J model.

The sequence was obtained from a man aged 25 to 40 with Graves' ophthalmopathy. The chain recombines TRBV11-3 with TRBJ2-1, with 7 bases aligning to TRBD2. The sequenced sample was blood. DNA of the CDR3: TGTGCCAGCAGCGGGGGAAGCGGGAACCAATACAATGAGCAGTTCTTC. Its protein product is CASSGGSGNQYNEQFF.